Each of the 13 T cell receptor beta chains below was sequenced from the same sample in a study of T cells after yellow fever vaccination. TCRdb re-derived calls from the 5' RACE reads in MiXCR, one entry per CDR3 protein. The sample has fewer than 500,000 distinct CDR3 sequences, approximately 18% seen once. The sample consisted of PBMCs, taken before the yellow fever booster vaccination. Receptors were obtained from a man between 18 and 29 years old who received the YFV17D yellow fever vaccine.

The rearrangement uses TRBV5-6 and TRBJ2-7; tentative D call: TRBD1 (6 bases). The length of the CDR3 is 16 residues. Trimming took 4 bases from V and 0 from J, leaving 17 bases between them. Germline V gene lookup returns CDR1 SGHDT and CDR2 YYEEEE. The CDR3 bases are TGTGCCAGCAGCGAACTCGGACAGCCGAGCTCCTACGAGCAGTACTTC. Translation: CASSELGQPSSYEQYF.

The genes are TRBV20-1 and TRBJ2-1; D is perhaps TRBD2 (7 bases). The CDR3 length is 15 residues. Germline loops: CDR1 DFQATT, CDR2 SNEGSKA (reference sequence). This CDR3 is CSRPSGGGPEGEQFF. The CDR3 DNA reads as TGCAGCCGCCCCTCAGGCGGGGGCCCCGAGGGTGAGCAGTTCTTC.

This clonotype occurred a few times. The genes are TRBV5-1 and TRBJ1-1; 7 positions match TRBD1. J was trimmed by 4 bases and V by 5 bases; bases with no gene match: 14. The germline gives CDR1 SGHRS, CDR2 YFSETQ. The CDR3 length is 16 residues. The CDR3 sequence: CASSSDRLRGRTEAFF. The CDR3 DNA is TGCGCCAGCAGTTCGGACAGGCTAAGGGGTCGCACTGAAGCTTTCTTT.

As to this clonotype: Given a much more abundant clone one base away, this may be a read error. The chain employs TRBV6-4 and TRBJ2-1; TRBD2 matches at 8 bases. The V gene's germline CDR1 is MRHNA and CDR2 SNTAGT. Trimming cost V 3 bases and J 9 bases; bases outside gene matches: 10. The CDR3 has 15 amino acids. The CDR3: CASSEDVAGSIEQFF. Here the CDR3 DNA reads TGTGCCAGCAGTGAAGATGTAGCGGGGTCGATTGAGCAGTTCTTC.

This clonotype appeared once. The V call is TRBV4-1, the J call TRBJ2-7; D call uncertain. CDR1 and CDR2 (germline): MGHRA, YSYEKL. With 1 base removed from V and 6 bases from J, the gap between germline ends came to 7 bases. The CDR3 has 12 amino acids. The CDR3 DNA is TGCGCCAGCAGCCAAGGCGACGGCGAGCAGTACTTC. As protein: CASSQGDGEQYF.

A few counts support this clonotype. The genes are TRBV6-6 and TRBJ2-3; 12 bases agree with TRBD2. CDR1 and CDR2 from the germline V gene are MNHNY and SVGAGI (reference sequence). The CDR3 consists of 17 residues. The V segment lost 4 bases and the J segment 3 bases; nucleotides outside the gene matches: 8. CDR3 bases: TGTGCCAGCAGTTCTTGGACTAGCGGGGTAGGGACAGATACGCAGTATTTT. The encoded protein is CASSSWTSGVGTDTQYF.

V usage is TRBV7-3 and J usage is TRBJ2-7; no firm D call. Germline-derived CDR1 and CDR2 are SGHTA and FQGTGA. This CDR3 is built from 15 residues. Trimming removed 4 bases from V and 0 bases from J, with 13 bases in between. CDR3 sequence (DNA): TGTGCCAGCAGCTCGCATGGCTCGAGCTCCTACGAGCAGTACTTC. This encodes CASSSHGSSSYEQYF.

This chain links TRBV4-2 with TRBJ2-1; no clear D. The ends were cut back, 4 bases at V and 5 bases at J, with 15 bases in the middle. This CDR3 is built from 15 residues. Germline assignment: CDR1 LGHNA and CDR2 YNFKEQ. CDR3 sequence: CASSPESWTDNEQFF. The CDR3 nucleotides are TGTGCCAGCAGCCCCGAATCCTGGACCGACAATGAGCAGTTCTTC.

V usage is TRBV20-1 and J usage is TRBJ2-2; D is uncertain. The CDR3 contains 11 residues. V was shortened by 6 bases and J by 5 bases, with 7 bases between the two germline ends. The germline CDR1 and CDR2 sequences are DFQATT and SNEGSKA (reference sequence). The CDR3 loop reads CSAHKTGELFF. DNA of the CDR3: TGCAGTGCCCACAAGACCGGGGAGCTGTTTTTT.

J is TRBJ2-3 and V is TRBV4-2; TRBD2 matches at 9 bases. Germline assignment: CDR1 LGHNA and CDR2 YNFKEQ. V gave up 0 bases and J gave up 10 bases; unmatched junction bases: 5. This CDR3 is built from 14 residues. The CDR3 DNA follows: TGTGCCAGCAGCCAAGATAATAGCGGGGGTTCGCAGTATTTT. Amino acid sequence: CASSQDNSGGSQYF.

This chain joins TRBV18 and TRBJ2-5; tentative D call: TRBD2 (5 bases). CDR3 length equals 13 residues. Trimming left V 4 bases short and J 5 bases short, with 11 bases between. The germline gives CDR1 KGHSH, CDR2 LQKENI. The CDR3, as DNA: TGTGCCAGCTCACGACTACCTGTGGAGACCCAGTACTTC. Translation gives CASSRLPVETQYF.

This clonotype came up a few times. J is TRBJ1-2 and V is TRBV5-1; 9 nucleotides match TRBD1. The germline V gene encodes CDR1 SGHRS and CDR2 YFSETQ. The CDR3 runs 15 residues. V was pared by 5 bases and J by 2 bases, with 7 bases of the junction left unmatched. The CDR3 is CASSSWGTGNYGYTF. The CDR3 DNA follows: TGCGCCAGCAGTAGTTGGGGGACAGGGAACTATGGCTACACCTTC. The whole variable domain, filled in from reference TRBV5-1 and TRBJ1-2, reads KAGVTQTPRYLIKTRGQQVTLSCSPISGHRSVSWYQQTPGQGLQFLFEYFSETQRNKGNFPGRFSGRQFSNSRSEMNVSTLELGDSALYLCASSSWGTGNYGYTFGSGTRLTVV.

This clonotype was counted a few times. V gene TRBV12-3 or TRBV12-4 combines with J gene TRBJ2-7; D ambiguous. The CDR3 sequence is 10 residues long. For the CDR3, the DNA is TGTGCCAGCAGCATCCCTAGATGGAACGTC. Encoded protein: CASSIPRWNV.